This TCR beta chain was recovered during a study of blood T cell repertoires in COVID-19. Study-wide background: Acute-phase and convalescent COVID-19 samples originated in the United States, Italy and Spain.

Original data processing: Nucleated cell number was recorded as an estimate derived from reference gene primer amplification. Data came from immunoSEQ multiplex PCR; TCRdb stores just in-frame clones and leaves some out. For V, J and clone size, that table is used; D and trimming come from the DNA. Of under 110,000 clones in the sample, roughly four fifths are singletons; the top ten hold roughly 6.2%. This clone was counted between two and nine times. Trimming removed 5 bases from V and 2 bases from J; junction bases left unmatched: 10. This CDR3 contains 17 residues. Germline assignment: CDR1 MNHEY and CDR2 SVGEGT.

The sequenced material came from peripheral blood. The chain has TRBV6-2 or TRBV6-3 and TRBJ2-3; the match to TRBD2 covers 10 bases. The source of this sequence is a man older than 75 with COVID-19, enrolled during active disease. The DNA for the CDR3 is TGTGCCAGCAGTCCACCCCGGACTAGCGGAAACACAGATACGCAGTATTTT. This translates into CASSPPRTSGNTDTQYF.